Listed below are T cell receptor beta chains from one sample, sequenced in a study of blood T cell repertoires in COVID-19. Assay: immunoSEQ multiplex PCR; the TCRdb copy retains only in-frame clones and omits some. The sample includes about 78,000 clones, over 75% of them seen just once. Sequenced input: peripheral blood. All receptors come from a human donor in a cohort sampled during active COVID-19. The CDR3 runs from the conserved cysteine through the conserved F or W. The D gene is left open where the match is weak. Clone size is not always given. Where it is, it says once, few, many or a class for expanded clones.

>TRBV7-9|-|-|TRBJ1-1
CASRLDGGNTEAFF
TGTGCCAGCAGGCTGGACGGGGGGAACACTGAAGCTTTCTTT
>TRBV6-6|-|-|TRBJ1-3
CASTAGQFGNTIYF
TGTGCCAGCACTGCTGGACAGTTTGGAAACACCATATATTTT
>TRBV4-2|-|-|TRBJ1-5
CASSHLSGGGNQPQHF
TGTGCCAGCAGCCATCTCTCAGGAGGGGGCAATCAGCCCCAGCATTTT
>TRBV4-3|-|TRBD2|TRBJ2-7
CASSQDVAGGSYEQYF
TGCGCCAGCAGCCAAGATGTAGCGGGGGGCTCCTACGAGCAGTACTTC
>TRBV29-1|-|-|TRBJ1-1
CSAVKTGTRNTEAFF
TGCAGCGCAGTAAAGACTGGGACAAGGAACACTGAAGCTTTCTTT
>TRBV5-1|-|TRBD1|TRBJ1-4
CASSPGQGPNEKLFF
TGCGCCAGTTCACCCGGACAGGGGCCTAATGAAAAACTGTTTTTT
>TRBV10-3|-|TRBD1|TRBJ1-2
CAIRGTGSNYGYTF
TGTGCCATCAGGGGGACAGGGTCTAACTATGGCTACACCTTC
>TRBV5-1|once|TRBD1|TRBJ1-1
CASSFPVTGGLNTEAFF
TGCGCCAGCAGCTTTCCCGTAACAGGGGGCCTGAACACTGAAGCTTTCTTT
>TRBV5-1|few|-|TRBJ2-5
CASSLADPGETQYF
TGCGCCAGCAGCTTAGCGGACCCCGGGGAGACCCAGTACTTC
>TRBV7-9|-|TRBD1|TRBJ1-1
CASSTDRGLTMNTEAFF
TGTGCCAGCAGCACGGACAGGGGGTTAACCATGAACACTGAAGCTTTCTTT
>TRBV18|-|TRBD1|TRBJ1-2
CASSLLPGQDVPNGYTF
TGTGCCAGCTCACTACTCCCGGGACAGGACGTACCAAATGGCTACACCTTC
>TRBV28|once|TRBD1|TRBJ1-6
CASTPPGTALSPLHF
TGTGCCAGCACGCCCCCCGGGACAGCTCTTTCACCCCTCCACTTT
>TRBV5-6|few|TRBD2|TRBJ2-7
CASSFGGNYEQYF
TGTGCCAGCAGCTTCGGGGGGAACTACGAGCAGTACTTC
>TRBV30|-|TRBD2|TRBJ2-7
CAWGLAGRAYEQYF
TGTGCCTGGGGGCTAGCGGGACGAGCTTACGAGCAGTACTTC
>TRBV5-4|-|TRBD2|TRBJ2-1
CASSLVRGGLHEQFF
TGTGCCAGCAGCTTGGTGCGGGGGGGCTTGCATGAGCAGTTCTTC
>TRBV19|-|-|TRBJ1-1
CASTRANTEAFF
TGTGCCAGTACCAGGGCGAACACTGAAGCTTTCTTT
>TRBV7-9|few|-|TRBJ2-1
CASSPGLLSNEQFF
TGTGCCAGCAGCCCCGGACTGTTATCCAATGAGCAGTTCTTC
>TRBV25-1|-|-|TRBJ2-7
CASSEIGSSYEQYF
TGTGCCAGCAGTGAAATTGGCAGCTCCTACGAGCAGTACTTC
>TRBV19|-|-|TRBJ1-2
CASSVDWLGYGYTF
TGTGCCAGTAGTGTCGATTGGCTAGGCTATGGCTACACCTTC
>TRBV18|-|TRBD1|TRBJ2-7
CASSRGQAGEQYF
TGTGCCAGCTCACGGGGACAGGCGGGTGAGCAGTACTTC
>TRBV4-3|-|TRBD1|TRBJ1-6
CASQRDRAYNSPLHF
TGCGCCAGCCAGCGAGACAGGGCTTATAATTCACCCCTCCACTTT
>TRBV6-1|few|-|TRBJ1-5
CASSAVQRRGNQPQHF
TGTGCCAGCAGTGCCGTCCAACGGCGGGGGAATCAGCCCCAGCATTTT
>TRBV7-9|-|-|TRBJ1-4
CASTSAGLEKLFF
TGTGCCAGCACTTCCGCGGGACTTGAAAAACTGTTTTTT
>TRBV5-4|-|-|TRBJ1-6
CASSSPQGRDNSPLHF
TGTGCCAGCAGCTCCCCCCAGGGGCGGGATAATTCACCCCTCCACTTT
>TRBV24-1|-|TRBD2|TRBJ2-5
CATSDSVAGVETQYF
TGTGCCACCAGTGATTCGGTAGCGGGGGTAGAGACCCAGTACTTC
>TRBV5-1|-|TRBD2|TRBJ2-3
CATAGGPEDTQYF
TGCGCCACAGCGGGGGGCCCTGAAGATACGCAGTATTTT
>TRBV9|-|TRBD2|TRBJ2-7
CASSAASGGTYEQYF
TGTGCCAGCAGCGCGGCTAGCGGGGGGACCTACGAGCAGTACTTC
>TRBV5-1|once|-|TRBJ1-4
CASSLAGRNFQEKLFF
TGCGCCAGCAGCTTGGCCGGGAGAAACTTCCAGGAAAAACTGTTTTTT
>TRBV6-5|-|TRBD2|TRBJ2-7
CASSLGRGGNEQYF
TGTGCCAGCAGTCTCGGGCGGGGGGGGAACGAGCAGTACTTC
>TRBV6-4|-|TRBD1|TRBJ1-1
CASSDSVWTGRSEAFF
TGTGCCAGCAGTGACTCCGTGTGGACAGGACGTTCCGAAGCTTTCTTT
>TRBV19|-|TRBD2|TRBJ2-1
CASKGRGGQYNEQFF
TGTGCCAGTAAGGGTCGGGGGGGGCAATACAATGAGCAGTTCTTC
>TRBV30|-|TRBD2|TRBJ2-1
CAWSMTSGVNEQFF
TGTGCCTGGAGTATGACTAGCGGGGTCAATGAGCAGTTCTTC
>TRBV3-1/TRBV3-2|-|-|TRBJ2-3
CASSPVGGPSTDTQYF
TGTGCCAGCAGCCCGGTGGGGGGGCCTAGCACAGATACGCAGTATTTT
>TRBV18|-|-|TRBJ2-5
CASSPTDSRETQYF
TGTGCCAGCTCACCAACGGACAGCCGGGAGACCCAGTACTTC
>TRBV5-1|-|-|TRBJ1-2
CASSSRGFGYGYTF
TGCGCCAGCAGCTCCAGGGGTTTCGGCTATGGCTACACCTTC
>TRBV4-1|-|TRBD2|TRBJ2-3
CASSQEFTSGGTDTQYF
TGCGCCAGCAGCCAAGAATTTACTAGCGGGGGCACAGATACGCAGTATTTT
>TRBV24-1|-|-|TRBJ1-2
CATSDLGGAGGYTF
TGTGCCACCAGTGATTTGGGAGGGGCTGGTGGCTACACCTTC
>TRBV15|-|-|TRBJ2-4
CATSRDTTGLSKNIQYF
TGTGCCACCAGCAGAGATACAACAGGGTTGAGCAAAAACATTCAGTACTTC
>TRBV4-3|-|TRBD2|TRBJ2-3
CASSQEVVAGGGTDTQYF
TGCGCCAGCAGCCAAGAGGTTGTAGCGGGGGGAGGGACAGATACGCAGTATTTT
>TRBV5-4|-|TRBD1|TRBJ1-2
CASSLGTGGDGYTF
TGTGCCAGCAGCTTGGGGACAGGGGGGGATGGCTACACCTTC
>TRBV30|-|TRBD1|TRBJ2-6
CAWEQGASGANVLTF
TGTGCCTGGGAACAGGGGGCCTCTGGGGCCAACGTCCTGACTTTC